The source of this TCR beta chain is a study of T-cell memory formation after mild COVID-19. The overall study: Clustering of TCRs was largely donor specific. Study-level findings and limits: Some clones that responded were present in memory (sampled pre-infection), which suggests cross-reactive memory joined. Contracting clones localized mainly to CM and EM when CD4+ and mainly to EMRA when CD8+.

The CDR3 extends over 18 amino acids. The V and J ends lost 5 bases and 11 bases respectively, with 33 bases between them. CDR1 and CDR2 (germline): LGHDT, YNNKEL (reference sequence). 5'RACE primed at constant segments yielded TCR alpha and TCR beta cDNA libraries bearing sample barcodes and UMIs. TCRdb used MiXCR to reprocess the 5' RACE reads, holding one entry per CDR3 protein. The sample lists 400,000 to 500,000 distinct CDR3 sequences, more than 15% occurring once. About this clonotype: Its antigen remains unidentified.

The sample consisted of PBMCs or a T cell subset sorted from them (not recorded which). J is TRBJ2-5 and V is TRBV3-1; TRBD1 might be the D (6 bases). The receptor comes from a man between 18 and 35 years old who had mild COVID-19 (a few samples of this study predate the infection). Cell type and time point are not known. The CDR3 region is CASSSVALTGQSNRIQYF. As DNA, the CDR3 is TGTGCCAGCAGCTCGGTCGCTTTGACCGGACAGAGTAACCGAATTCAGTACTTC.